The sample holds a few counts of the clone carrying this T cell receptor beta chain. Deletions cut 3 bases from V and 7 bases from J, with 11 bases between. Per germline, CDR1 ENHRY and CDR2 SYGVKD. The CDR3 consists of 13 residues. Combining a sample-barcoded 5' primer with a J-beta primer mix, a second PCR ran for 7 to 11 cycles. TCRdb reanalysed the 5' RACE reads using MiXCR and keeps one entry per CDR3 protein. Among approximately 1,000,000 distinct CDR3 sequences listed, more than 30% were seen once. These data are taken from a study of blood T cells in healthy people across ages. This clonotype was sampled from a man between 18 and 29 years old in good health. The sequencing sample was made of blood. The chain has TRBV10-3 and TRBJ2-3, with D perhaps TRBD2 (6 bases). CDR3 loop: CAISELGRYTQYF. The CDR3 DNA sequence: TGTGCCATCAGTGAACTGGGGAGGTATACGCAGTATTTT.